The 30 T cell receptor beta chains below all came from one sample that was sequenced in a study of cytomegalovirus exposure and HLA in healthy donors. The method was immunoSEQ multiplex PCR; TCRdb's version includes in-frame clones alone and lacks a portion of them. This table holds about 160,000 clones, 75% to 90% found once. Sequencing used PBMCs. The source of these receptors is a woman aged 18-29 years in good health and CMV-seronegative.

The V and J genes are TRBV19 and TRBJ2-7; TRBD1 agrees at 7 bases. Germline assignment: CDR1 LNHDA and CDR2 SQIVND (reference sequence). The junction had 20 bases not matched to a gene; V was cut back by 6 bases and J by 3 bases. The CDR3 length is 18 residues. The CDR3 protein is CASSSIFNSMDRRYEQYF. DNA for the CDR3: TGTGCCAGTAGCTCTATCTTCAACTCCATGGACAGGCGCTACGAGCAGTACTTC.

The V gene is TRBV5-4, the J gene TRBJ2-3; D gene ambiguous. Germline assignment: CDR1 SGHNT and CDR2 YYREEE (reference sequence). V shed 3 bases and J shed 0 bases, with 5 bases lying between them. The CDR3 loop spans 13 amino acids. The CDR3 reads CASSSGSTDTQYF. CDR3 coding DNA: TGTGCCAGCAGCTCAGGTAGCACAGATACGCAGTATTTT.

CDR3 region: CASSLNRAGEAFF. In DNA form, the CDR3 reads TGTGCCAGCAGCCTCAACAGGGCCGGAGAAGCTTTCTTT. V usage is TRBV7-9 and J usage is TRBJ1-1; a weak D match, TRBD1 (6 bases). V was pared by 5 bases and J by 8 bases, with 15 bases between. The CDR3 runs to 13 residues. From germline, CDR1 is SEHNR and CDR2 FQNEAQ (reference sequence). Together with reference TRBV7-9 and TRBJ1-1, the CDR3 gives the full variable domain: DTGVSQNPRHKITKRGQNVTFRCDPISEHNRLYWYRQTLGQGPEFLTYFQNEAQLEKSRLLSDRFSAERPKGSFSTLEIQRTEQGDSAMYLCASSLNRAGEAFFGQGTRLTVV.

The rearrangement uses TRBV4-1 and TRBJ1-3, with D possibly matching TRBD1 (5 bases). CDR1 is MGHRA and CDR2 is YSYEKL in the germline V gene. V lost 0 bases, J lost 0 bases, and 27 bases lay in between. The length of the CDR3 is 22 residues. CDR3 region: CASSQDYRTITGGRISGNTIYF. The CDR3 region has the DNA TGCGCCAGCAGCCAAGACTATCGGACTATTACCGGGGGACGGATCTCTGGAAACACCATATATTTT.

The genes are TRBV11-2 and TRBJ2-1; TRBD2 matches 10 bases. V lost 6 bases to trimming and J lost 4 bases; unmatched junction nucleotides: 6. CDR1 SGHAT and CDR2 FQNNGV come from the germline V gene. The CDR3 is made up of 15 amino acids. CDR3 nucleotides: TGTGCCAGCAGAAAGCGGGAGGGTCAGTACAATGAGCAGTTCTTC. This sequence encodes CASRKREGQYNEQFF.

This clone is a singleton in its sample. V usage is TRBV2 and J usage is TRBJ1-2; D is unclear. V lost 8 bases, J lost 6 bases, and 16 bases lay in between. The CDR3 length is 13 residues. Germline values: CDR1 SNHLY, CDR2 FYNNEI. CDR3: CASGPAGLHGYTF. As DNA, the CDR3 is TGTGCCAGCGGACCGGCGGGTCTCCATGGCTACACCTTC.

The chain has TRBV6-5 and TRBJ2-7; 7 bases agree with TRBD2. The CDR3 spans 16 residues. The V segment lost 0 bases and the J segment 2 bases; nucleotides outside the gene matches: 7. Looked up from germline, CDR1 is MNHEY and CDR2 is SVGAGI. The CDR3: CASSYSALGGAYEQYF. In DNA form, the CDR3 reads TGTGCCAGCAGTTACTCGGCCCTGGGAGGGGCCTACGAGCAGTACTTC.

The chain employs TRBV10-3 and TRBJ1-2; the D gene is possibly TRBD1 (6 bases). Germline CDR1 reads ENHRY; CDR2 reads SYGVKD. V was trimmed by 11 bases and J by 3 bases, leaving 19 bases between them. The CDR3 length is 14 residues. CDR3 nucleotides: TGTGCCTCCCTGGGGGCCGACTGGGACTATGGCTACACCTTC. Amino acid sequence: CASLGADWDYGYTF.

This clone was counted once. The J gene is TRBJ2-3, the V gene TRBV29-1, with a possible D match to TRBD1 (5 bases). Per the germline V gene, CDR1 is SQVTM and CDR2 is ANQGSEA. The V end lost 5 bases, the J end lost 3 bases, and 18 bases lay between the germline ends. The CDR3 has 15 residues. In DNA, the CDR3 is TGCAGCGTTACCCCCCCCGGGTCAGGGACAGATACGCAGTATTTT. The encoded protein is CSVTPPGSGTDTQYF.

This sequence joins TRBV4-1 and TRBJ2-1, with TRBD2 identical over 14 bases. Looked up from germline, CDR1 is MGHRA and CDR2 is YSYEKL. The CDR3 contains 19 residues. The V segment lost 0 bases and the J segment 5 bases; nucleotides outside the gene matches: 9. The CDR3 DNA sequence: TGCGCCAGCAGCCAAGATGAGGTTAGGGGACTAGCGGGAGACAATGAGCAGTTCTTC. Protein: CASSQDEVRGLAGDNEQFF.

The chain is built from TRBV29-1 and TRBJ2-3; 11 bases line up with TRBD1. Germline lookup yields CDR1 SQVTM and CDR2 ANQGSEA. CDR3 size: 13 residues. The junction had 3 bases not matched to a gene; V was cut back by 6 bases and J by 4 bases. CDR3 region: CSVGQGVSDTQYF. CDR3 nucleotides: TGCAGCGTGGGACAGGGGGTTTCAGATACGCAGTATTTT.

J is TRBJ2-7 and V is TRBV11-1, with a possible D match to TRBD1 (5 bases). The CDR3 is 13 residues long. Trimming cost V 5 bases and J 3 bases, with 11 bases left between them. Germline V gives CDR1 SGHAT, CDR2 FQDESV (reference sequence). The CDR3 DNA is TGTGCCAGCAGCCAGGGCCTTCTCTACGAGCAGTACTTC. The encoded protein is CASSQGLLYEQYF.

V gene TRBV6-4 combines with J gene TRBJ1-5; 9 bases line up with TRBD1. The CDR3 covers 16 residues. Trimming removed 2 bases from V and 9 bases from J; junction bases left unmatched: 11. Looked up from germline, CDR1 is MRHNA and CDR2 is SNTAGT. Written as DNA, the CDR3 is TGTGCCAGCAGTGACCACGGGACAGGGCAAATTTGGCCCCAGCATTTT. It encodes CASSDHGTGQIWPQHF.

This clone has a single count. The V gene is TRBV27, the J gene TRBJ1-2, with D perhaps matching TRBD1 (6 bases). The CDR3 totals 14 residues. Deletions cut 6 bases from V and 4 bases from J, with 15 bases between. Per the germline V gene, CDR1 is MNHEY and CDR2 is SMNVEV (reference sequence). The CDR3 nucleotides are TGTGCCAGCAGATTGGACAGCAACCTCTATGGCTACACCTTC. Its translation: CASRLDSNLYGYTF.

The chain recombines TRBV12-5 with TRBJ2-1; maybe TRBD1 (6 bases). This CDR3 has 12 residues. Trimming removed 1 base at V and 11 bases at J, with 9 bases between. Germline values: CDR1 LGHNT, CDR2 FRNRAP. As DNA, the CDR3 is TGTGCTAGTGGTTTGGGGGGGCGGAAGCAGTTCTTC. The encoded protein is CASGLGGRKQFF.

This chain links TRBV9 with TRBJ1-1; D possibly corresponds to TRBD1 (5 bases). Trimming removed 2 bases from V and 1 base from J, with 12 bases in between. The CDR3 contains 15 residues. Germline assignment: CDR1 SGDLS and CDR2 YYNGEE. CDR3 region: CASSVHGGTNTEAFF. CDR3 DNA sequence: TGTGCCAGCAGCGTGCATGGGGGGACGAACACTGAAGCTTTCTTT.

J is TRBJ2-5 and V is TRBV10-3, with a possible D match to TRBD2 (5 bases). Germline CDR1 ENHRY, CDR2 SYGVKD. CDR3 size: 13 residues. Trimming stripped 2 bases from V and 5 bases from J, with 9 bases between. CDR3 protein: CAISELPGETQYF. As DNA, the CDR3 is TGTGCCATCAGTGAGCTCCCGGGGGAGACCCAGTACTTC.

V gene TRBV7-8 combines with J gene TRBJ1-5; unclear D gene. CDR1 is SGHVS, CDR2 FQNEAQ, per germline. CDR3 size: 15 residues. Trimming took off 1 base at V and 0 bases at J, with 7 bases between the two ends. The CDR3 DNA is TGTGCCAGCAGCTTAGGGAGGAGTAGCAATCAGCCCCAGCATTTT. Its translation is CASSLGRSSNQPQHF.

This sequence joins TRBV4-1 and TRBJ2-7; 12 nucleotides agree with TRBD1. CDR1 is MGHRA and CDR2 is YSYEKL in the germline V gene. J was trimmed by 0 bases and V by 4 bases; bases with no gene match: 10. The CDR3 contains 18 residues. CDR3 sequence (DNA): TGCGCCAGCAGCCCTCAACCGGGACAGGGGGCATACTCCTACGAGCAGTACTTC. Protein: CASSPQPGQGAYSYEQYF.

This sequence joins TRBV7-9 and TRBJ2-3; D call uncertain. In germline, CDR1 is SEHNR, CDR2 FQNEAQ (reference sequence). The CDR3 totals 13 residues. With 6 bases removed from V and 0 bases from J, the gap between germline ends came to 7 bases. The chain's CDR3 is CASSLVSTDTQYF. The CDR3 DNA follows: TGTGCCAGCAGTCTCGTTAGCACAGATACGCAGTATTTT.

This clone was observed a handful of times. V and J are TRBV19 and TRBJ1-2; D gene ambiguous. Trimming shortened V by 6 bases and J by 6 bases, and 11 bases separated the two germline ends. Germline CDR1 reads LNHDA; CDR2 reads SQIVND (reference sequence). The CDR3 runs 12 residues. The CDR3 sequence: CASRGEENGYTF. CDR3 coding DNA: TGTGCCAGTAGGGGAGAGGAGAATGGCTACACCTTC.

This clone was seen once. This chain uses TRBV2 with TRBJ1-4, with D possibly matching TRBD1 (6 bases). The germline gives CDR1 SNHLY, CDR2 FYNNEI. CDR3 length equals 16 residues. With 8 bases removed from V and 0 bases from J, the gap between germline ends came to 16 bases. As DNA, the CDR3 is TGTGCCAGCGGATTACAGGGACATGCAACTAATGAAAAACTGTTTTTT. It yields the protein CASGLQGHATNEKLFF.

This sequence joins TRBV5-6 and TRBJ1-1; D remains ambiguous. V was shortened by 4 bases and J by 5 bases, with 9 bases between the two germline ends. Germline CDR1 and CDR2: SGHDT and YYEEEE. The CDR3 length is 12 residues. In nucleotides, the CDR3 is TGTGCCAGCAGCGTGGAGAGAACTGAAGCTTTCTTT. This translates into CASSVERTEAFF.

The J gene is TRBJ1-2, the V gene TRBV19, with D tentatively TRBD1 (5 bases). The V end was cut by 8 bases, the J end by 4 bases, with 17 bases between. There are 14 residues in the CDR3. Germline V gene sequence: CDR1 LNHDA, CDR2 SQIVND (reference sequence). The CDR3 nucleotides are TGTGCCAGTGCGTCCGAGACAGCCTTCTATGGCTACACCTTC. This codes for CASASETAFYGYTF.

The chain carries TRBV19 and TRBJ1-1; D perhaps matches TRBD1 (5 bases). The V end was cut by 5 bases, the J end by 5 bases, with 9 bases between. Germline V gives CDR1 LNHDA, CDR2 SQIVND (reference sequence). CDR3 length equals 12 residues. CDR3 region: CASSARQTEAFF. CDR3 coding DNA: TGTGCCAGTAGTGCCCGACAGACTGAAGCTTTCTTT.

The J gene is TRBJ1-2, the V gene TRBV7-2, with TRBD1 matching 7 bases. The germline gives CDR1 SGHTA, CDR2 FQGNSA. The CDR3 spans 14 residues. The trim removed 5 bases at V and 4 bases at J, leaving 7 bases unmatched. CDR3 bases: TGTGCCAGCAGCCCGGGGACAGCCACCTATGGCTACACCTTC. Amino acid sequence: CASSPGTATYGYTF.

The V call is TRBV5-1, the J call TRBJ1-4, with 9 bases lining up with TRBD1. The trim removed 1 base at V and 7 bases at J, leaving 5 bases unmatched. The CDR3 is made up of 15 amino acids. Germline CDR1 and CDR2: SGHRS and YFSETQ. The DNA of the CDR3 is TGCGCCAGCAGCTTGATGGGACAGGGACCTGAAAAACTGTTTTTT. It is translated as CASSLMGQGPEKLFF.

This clone occurred a few times. The genes are TRBV4-3 and TRBJ2-2, with TRBD1 matching over 10 bases. The CDR3 is made up of 18 amino acids. The V segment lost 4 bases and the J segment 6 bases; nucleotides outside the gene matches: 14. The germline gives CDR1 LGHNA, CDR2 YSLEER. DNA of the CDR3: TGCGCCAGCAGCCCCTCCCGGGACAGGGGCTTGTTGGCCGGGGAGCTGTTTTTT. Residues: CASSPSRDRGLLAGELFF.

The V call is TRBV4-1, the J call TRBJ1-2, with a possible D match to TRBD1 (6 bases). V was trimmed by 1 base and J by 11 bases, leaving 20 bases between them. Germline V lookup: CDR1 MGHRA, CDR2 YSYEKL. This CDR3 has 15 amino acids. Here the CDR3 reads CASSQAPGSYDRYTF. For the CDR3, the DNA is TGCGCCAGCAGCCAAGCACCCGGGTCCTACGACAGGTACACCTTC.

The V gene is TRBV2, the J gene TRBJ1-1; 7 bases line up with TRBD1. The length of the CDR3 is 14 residues. Germline CDR1 is SNHLY and CDR2 is FYNNEI. V was pared by 8 bases and J by 5 bases, with 11 bases of the junction left unmatched. The CDR3 here is CASGTDLQGTEAFF. The CDR3 region has the DNA TGTGCCAGCGGGACAGACTTACAGGGAACTGAAGCTTTCTTT.